The 32 T cell receptor beta chains below come from one sample, sequenced in a study of shared clonotypes between healthy human individuals. Sequencing used immunoSEQ multiplex PCR; TCRdb keeps in-frame clones, though not all of them. The sample holds over 2 million clones, about nine tenths seen once. The source material was naive CD4+ T cells from PBMCs. The subset denotes: CD45RA+ positively selected. Receptors were obtained from a man between 18 and 29 years old in good health. Some clones in this sample may be carry-over from other donors' samples.

The J gene is TRBJ2-2, the V gene TRBV13; unclear D gene. This CDR3 spans 16 amino acids. Germline V gene lookup returns CDR1 PRHDT and CDR2 FYEKMQ (reference sequence). Trimming left V 2 bases short and J 3 bases short, with 13 bases between. In nucleotides, the CDR3 is TGTGCCAGCAGCTTACTAGGTTCACCCGACACCGGGGAGCTGTTTTTT. This gives the protein CASSLLGSPDTGELFF.

This clone was recorded only once. The V gene is TRBV11-2, the J gene TRBJ1-1; weak D call: TRBD1 (5 bases). This CDR3 is built from 14 residues. Germline loops: CDR1 SGHAT, CDR2 FQNNGV. Trimming removed 2 bases from V and 3 bases from J, with 10 bases in between. CDR3 sequence (DNA): TGTGCCAGCAGCTTAACTCGACAGTACACTGAAGCTTTCTTT. Its translation: CASSLTRQYTEAFF.

This clone was seen once. The V call is TRBV18, the J call TRBJ2-5; possibly TRBD1 for D (5 bases). Germline V gene sequence: CDR1 KGHSH, CDR2 LQKENI. V dropped 1 base and J dropped 0 bases, with 9 bases sitting between them. This CDR3 is 15 amino acids long. In DNA form, the CDR3 reads TGTGCCAGCTCACCACTACAGGCGAACCAAGAGACCCAGTACTTC. Translation: CASSPLQANQETQYF.

This chain connects TRBV5-1 to TRBJ2-3; D is unclear. The CDR3 sequence is 14 residues long. CDR1 and CDR2 (germline): SGHRS, YFSETQ. V was cut by 2 bases and J by 2 bases, with 9 bases left in between. CDR3 sequence: CASSFTSLTDTQYF. The CDR3 coding sequence is TGCGCCAGCAGCTTTACTTCCCTCACAGATACGCAGTATTTT.

V is TRBV15 and J is TRBJ2-3, with D tentatively TRBD2 (7 bases). This CDR3 region has 15 residues. The germline gives CDR1 LNHNV, CDR2 YYDKDF (reference sequence). V was pared by 3 bases and J by 1 base, with 11 bases between. Here the CDR3 DNA reads TGTGCCACCAGCAGGGGGGCGGGAGGCACAGATACGCAGTATTTT. It encodes CATSRGAGGTDTQYF.

This sequence joins TRBV18 and TRBJ2-7; TRBD1 agrees at 7 bases. The length of the CDR3 is 15 residues. Unmatched junction bases numbered 6, after V lost 3 bases and J lost 1 base. Germline V CDR1 and CDR2: KGHSH, LQKENI. Here the CDR3 reads CASSPGTVGSYEQYF. CDR3 nucleotides: TGTGCCAGCTCACCGGGGACAGTCGGGTCCTACGAGCAGTACTTC. The variable domain in full, completed from reference TRBV18 and TRBJ2-7, reads NAGVMQNPRHLVRRRGQEARLRCSPMKGHSHVYWYRQLPEEGLKFMVYLQKENIIDESGMPKERFSAEFPKEGPSILRIQQVVRGDSAAYFCASSPGTVGSYEQYFGPGTRLTVT.

The rearrangement joins TRBV28 to TRBJ1-5; possibly TRBD1 for D (5 bases). Germline-derived CDR1 and CDR2 are MDHEN and SYDVKM. The CDR3 runs to 14 residues. V was pared by 5 bases and J by 8 bases, with 16 bases between. In nucleotides, the CDR3 is TGTGCCAGCAGTCCTGGGGGGGGGAGTAAGCCCCAGCATTTT. Amino acid sequence: CASSPGGGSKPQHF. Full variable domain (outside the CDR3, taken from reference TRBV28 and TRBJ1-5): DVKVTQSSRYLVKRTGEKVFLECVQDMDHENMFWYRQDPGLGLRLIYFSYDVKMKEKGDIPEGYSVSREKKERFSLILESASTNQTSMYLCASSPGGGSKPQHFGDGTRLSIL.

V usage is TRBV2 and J usage is TRBJ2-6; D is unresolved. CDR3 size: 15 residues. Germline CDR1 SNHLY, CDR2 FYNNEI. Trimming took off 1 base at V and 4 bases at J, with 8 bases between the two ends. CDR3 amino acids: CASSEESPGANVLTF. Written as DNA, the CDR3 is TGTGCCAGCAGTGAAGAATCCCCCGGGGCCAACGTCCTGACTTTC.

The chain uses TRBV10-3 and TRBJ1-1; 10 bases line up with TRBD1. This CDR3 region has 17 residues. Germline CDR1 reads ENHRY; CDR2 reads SYGVKD. The trim removed 4 bases at V and 6 bases at J, leaving 14 bases unmatched. The CDR3 sequence: CAISGVNRDRGVAEAFF. The CDR3 region has the DNA TGTGCCATCAGTGGGGTTAATCGGGACAGGGGAGTAGCTGAAGCTTTCTTT.

The chain uses TRBV28 and TRBJ2-7, with 12 bases matching TRBD2. V shed 10 bases and J 3 bases; nucleotides not matched to a gene: 10. This CDR3 is 15 amino acids long. Germline V gene lookup returns CDR1 MDHEN and CDR2 SYDVKM. The CDR3 protein is CATCRLAGVGYEQYF. DNA of the CDR3: TGTGCCACCTGTCGACTAGCGGGAGTCGGCTACGAGCAGTACTTC.

This chain joins TRBV5-1 and TRBJ2-1, with 8 bases matching TRBD2. After removal of 0 bases from V and 7 bases from J, the junction contained 6 bases not matched to a gene. This CDR3 has 15 amino acids. Germline V CDR1 and CDR2: SGHRS, YFSETQ. CDR3 bases: TGCGCCAGCAGCTTGGTGGCGGGAGGACTAAATGAGCAGTTCTTC. Encoded protein: CASSLVAGGLNEQFF.

The V and J genes are TRBV25-1 and TRBJ1-3, with D perhaps TRBD1 (5 bases). The germline V and J ends were trimmed by 3 bases and 0 bases, with 15 bases remaining between them. The CDR3 covers 17 residues. Germline V gene lookup returns CDR1 MGHDK and CDR2 SYGVNS. CDR3 nucleotide sequence: TGTGCCAGCAGTGATCGTCAGGGTGCAAGCTCTGGAAACACCATATATTTT. It yields the protein CASSDRQGASSGNTIYF.

The rearrangement links TRBV7-3 to TRBJ2-5; 10 bases are shared with TRBD2. Germline CDR1 reads SGHTA; CDR2 reads FQGTGA. This CDR3 is 20 amino acids long. V shed 1 base and J 2 bases; nucleotides not matched to a gene: 16. The CDR3 region has the DNA TGTGCCAGCAGCTTAAGACCCCGGACTAGCGGAGAGGGGGGGCAAGAGACCCAGTACTTC. As protein: CASSLRPRTSGEGGQETQYF.

The V gene is TRBV28, the J gene TRBJ1-5, with 11 positions matching TRBD1. Per germline, CDR1 MDHEN and CDR2 SYDVKM. V shed 6 bases and J 6 bases; nucleotides not matched to a gene: 7. CDR3 length: 15 amino acids. CDR3 nucleotides: TGTGCCAGCAGGACGGGACAGGGGGTGCCTCAGCCCCAGCATTTT. It is translated as CASRTGQGVPQPQHF.

This clone was observed once. This sequence joins TRBV7-2 and TRBJ1-3; no firm D call. The CDR3 runs to 15 residues. V lost 1 base to trimming and J lost 4 bases, with 11 bases between them. The germline V gene encodes CDR1 SGHTA and CDR2 FQGNSA. CDR3 loop: CASSLVWFPGNTIYF. For the CDR3, the DNA is TGTGCCAGCAGCTTAGTTTGGTTTCCGGGAAACACCATATATTTT.

V and J are TRBV28 and TRBJ1-5; 7 bases agree with TRBD1. J gave up 6 bases and V 6 bases, and 11 bases lay outside the gene matches. The CDR3 is 15 residues long. Germline loops: CDR1 MDHEN, CDR2 SYDVKM. The DNA for the CDR3 is TGTGCCAGCAGCCGGTATGTAGGGGGCCGTCAGCCCCAGCATTTT. As protein: CASSRYVGGRQPQHF.

The chain joins TRBV21-1 to TRBJ2-1; TRBD1 is the table's D call, not checked against the DNA. TRBV21-1 is a known pseudogene. CDR3 length: 13 residues. The CDR3 spells CASSKDQGNEQFF. The CDR3 coding sequence is TGTGCCAGCAGCAAAGATCAGGGGAATGAGCAGTTCTTC.

The genes are TRBV7-9 and TRBJ2-5; the D is unclear. CDR3 length: 15 amino acids. V shed 6 bases and J shed 1 base, with 15 bases lying between them. Germline CDR1 is SEHNR and CDR2 is FQNEAQ (reference sequence). CDR3 residues: CASSFAEGVQETQYF. In DNA form, the CDR3 reads TGTGCCAGCAGTTTTGCCGAAGGAGTCCAAGAGACCCAGTACTTC.

This clone was counted once. The chain employs TRBV7-2 and TRBJ2-6, with TRBD1 matching 9 bases. The CDR3 extends over 18 amino acids. The germline CDR1 and CDR2 sequences are SGHTA and FQGNSA. The V segment lost 1 base and the J segment 2 bases; nucleotides outside the gene matches: 6. CDR3 DNA: TGTGCCAGCAGCTTAGGACAGGGGGGCCTCCCTGGGGCCAACGTCCTGACTTTC. This gives the protein CASSLGQGGLPGANVLTF.

The rearrangement joins TRBV30 to TRBJ1-5, with TRBD1 matching over 7 bases. V lost 8 bases, J lost 6 bases, and 10 bases stayed unmatched. CDR3 size: 13 residues. In germline, CDR1 is GTSNPN, CDR2 SVGIG (reference sequence). The CDR3 DNA follows: TGTGCCGGGGGACAGCGTAGTGGTCAGCCCCAGCATTTT. As protein: CAGGQRSGQPQHF.

This chain joins TRBV4-3 and TRBJ1-3, with D perhaps matching TRBD1 (6 bases). The germline gives CDR1 LGHNA, CDR2 YSLEER. The CDR3 spans 16 residues. Deletions cut 4 bases from V and 2 bases from J, with 15 bases between. Written as DNA, the CDR3 is TGCGCCAGCAGCCCGGGGTGGGGGGCGGCTGGAAACACCATATATTTT. Translated, it gives CASSPGWGAAGNTIYF.

The sample holds one count of this clone. V and J are TRBV7-9 and TRBJ2-3; D unclear. Germline V lookup: CDR1 SEHNR, CDR2 FQNEAQ (reference sequence). V lost 2 bases, J lost 6 bases, and 12 bases lay in between. The CDR3 runs 14 residues. Written as DNA, the CDR3 is TGTGCCAGCAGCTTACGAGCCCTCATGGATACGCAGTATTTT. Its translation is CASSLRALMDTQYF.

J is TRBJ1-1 and V is TRBV28, with 8 bases lining up with TRBD1. The germline V gene has CDR1 MDHEN and CDR2 SYDVKM. V shed 3 bases, J shed 10 bases, and the junction held 4 bases outside the gene matches. The CDR3 has 12 amino acids. CDR3 in amino acids: CASSLTGDGAFF. Here the CDR3 DNA reads TGTGCCAGCAGTTTGACAGGGGACGGAGCTTTCTTT.

This clone was observed a handful of times. This chain connects TRBV2 to TRBJ1-4, with a weak D call TRBD1 (6 bases). Trimming pared 7 bases from V and 8 bases from J, leaving 14 bases between. The V gene's germline CDR1 is SNHLY and CDR2 FYNNEI. There are 13 residues in the CDR3. The CDR3 sequence is CASIGLQGEKLFF. The CDR3 DNA reads TGTGCCAGCATTGGACTTCAGGGGGAAAAACTGTTTTTT.

The chain joins TRBV19 to TRBJ2-1, with 11 bases lining up with TRBD2. J was trimmed by 3 bases and V by 4 bases; bases with no gene match: 2. Germline assignment: CDR1 LNHDA and CDR2 SQIVND (reference sequence). CDR3 length: 15 residues. CDR3 nucleotides: TGTGCCAGTAGTAAAGGGACTAGCGGCTACAATGAGCAGTTCTTC. Amino acids: CASSKGTSGYNEQFF.

The J gene is TRBJ1-5, the V gene TRBV2; TRBD1 is a possible D gene (6 bases). The CDR3 loop spans 15 amino acids. Trimming pared 5 bases from V and 3 bases from J, leaving 14 bases between. Germline V CDR1 and CDR2: SNHLY, FYNNEI. This chain's CDR3 is CASSLKQGNNQPQHF. In DNA, the CDR3 is TGTGCCAGCAGTTTAAAACAGGGTAACAATCAGCCCCAGCATTTT.

Notes on this clone: Within the sample, other DNA sequences also encode this same CDR3. The V call is TRBV6-5, the J call TRBJ2-5; no firm D call. Germline CDR1 is MNHEY and CDR2 is SVGAGI. Trimming took 6 bases from V and 1 from J, leaving 9 bases between them. The CDR3 sequence is 13 residues long. The CDR3 coding sequence is TGTGCCAGCAGCCGGACCCTCCAAGAGACCCAGTACTTC. Protein product: CASSRTLQETQYF.

The table lists this clone with a count of one. The rearrangement uses TRBV5-4 and TRBJ1-2; 7 nucleotides match TRBD1. CDR1 is SGHNT and CDR2 is YYREEE in the germline V gene (reference sequence). The V segment lost 4 bases and the J segment 2 bases; nucleotides outside the gene matches: 11. The CDR3 is 16 amino acids. The CDR3 reads CASSKNPGTANYGYTF. The CDR3 nucleotides are TGTGCCAGCAGCAAAAACCCGGGGACAGCCAACTATGGCTACACCTTC.

The rearrangement joins TRBV2 to TRBJ1-1, with D unresolved. This CDR3 is built from 14 residues. Between the trimmed V and J ends, which lost 7 bases and 3 bases, there was a span of 15 bases. The V gene's germline CDR1 is SNHLY and CDR2 FYNNEI. The CDR3 here is CASIPFGRHTEAFF. The CDR3 DNA follows: TGTGCCAGCATTCCTTTTGGGCGGCACACTGAAGCTTTCTTT.

The chain combines TRBV9 with TRBJ2-1; D is undetermined. Germline CDR1 is SGDLS and CDR2 is YYNGEE. CDR3 size: 16 residues. Deletions cut 0 bases from V and 4 bases from J, with 14 bases between. In DNA form, the CDR3 reads TGTGCCAGCAGCGTAGAGTCGGTCGGATTATACAATGAGCAGTTCTTC. It is translated as CASSVESVGLYNEQFF.

The rearrangement links TRBV5-6 to TRBJ2-1; 11 nucleotides line up with TRBD2. J was trimmed by 6 bases and V by 2 bases; bases with no gene match: 4. Germline assignment: CDR1 SGHDT and CDR2 YYEEEE. The CDR3 covers 15 residues. CDR3 in DNA: TGTGCCAGCAGCTTTCGGACTAGCGGGCGCAATGAGCAGTTCTTC. It translates to CASSFRTSGRNEQFF. The complete variable domain, with remaining parts taken from reference TRBV5-6 and TRBJ2-1, reads DAGVTQSPTHLIKTRGQQVTLRCSPKSGHDTVSWYQQALGQGPQFIFQYYEEEERQRGNFPDRFSGHQFPNYSSELNVNALLLGDSALYLCASSFRTSGRNEQFFGPGTRLTVL.

This clone was recorded once. The chain combines TRBV9 with TRBJ1-4, with TRBD1 as a possible D gene (6 bases). Trimming pared 4 bases from V and 7 bases from J, leaving 20 bases between. Germline values: CDR1 SGDLS, CDR2 YYNGEE. This CDR3 region has 16 residues. The CDR3 region has the DNA TGTGCCAGCAGCACATATCCGACAGGTTCTCGTGAAAAACTGTTTTTT. Its protein is CASSTYPTGSREKLFF. The full variable domain, completed using reference TRBV9 and TRBJ1-4, is DSGVTQTPKHLITATGQRVTLRCSPRSGDLSVYWYQQSLDQGLQFLIQYYNGEERAKGNILERFSAQQFPDLHSELNLSSLELGDSALYFCASSTYPTGSREKLFFGSGTQLSVL.